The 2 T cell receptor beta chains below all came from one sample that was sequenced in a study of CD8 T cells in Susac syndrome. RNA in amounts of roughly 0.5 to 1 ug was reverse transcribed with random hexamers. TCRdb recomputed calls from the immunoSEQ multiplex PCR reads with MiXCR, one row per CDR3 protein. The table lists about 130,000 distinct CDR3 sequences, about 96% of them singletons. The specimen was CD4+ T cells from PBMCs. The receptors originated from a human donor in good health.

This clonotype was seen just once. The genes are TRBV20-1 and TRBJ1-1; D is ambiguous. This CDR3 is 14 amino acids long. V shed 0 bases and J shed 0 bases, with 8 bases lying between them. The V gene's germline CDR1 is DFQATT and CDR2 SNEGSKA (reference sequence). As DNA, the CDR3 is TGCAGTGCTAGAGATGGCAGCTTGAACACTGAAGCTTTCTTT. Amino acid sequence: CSARDGSLNTEAFF.

CDR3 DNA: TGTGCCAGCAGCCTTATTCAGGGGATGGCTGAAGCTTTCTTT. Amino acids: CASSLIQGMAEAFF. The genes are TRBV28 and TRBJ1-1; D possibly corresponds to TRBD1 (6 bases). The CDR3 is 14 residues long. The germline CDR1 and CDR2 sequences are MDHEN and SYDVKM. Trimming removed 6 bases at V and 6 bases at J, with 17 bases between.